The 20 T cell receptor beta chains below all came from one sample that was sequenced in a study of shared clonotypes between healthy human individuals. Here immunoSEQ multiplex PCR was the method, and the copy in TCRdb shows in-frame clones only, minus some. The profile shows more than 850,000 clones, 70% to 80% of them singletons. The sequenced sample consisted of memory CD4+ T cells from PBMCs. Stated subset: CD45RA-negative fraction. These receptors all come from a man between 18 and 35 years old in good health. Some clones in this sample may be carry-over from other donors' samples.

The genes are TRBV5-1 and TRBJ2-5; 7 bases line up with TRBD1. V was clipped by 4 bases and J by 7 bases; unmatched bases: 10. Germline lookup yields CDR1 SGHRS and CDR2 YFSETQ. The CDR3 sequence is 14 residues long. The chain's CDR3 is CASSQGQVDGTQYF. For the CDR3, the DNA is TGCGCCAGCAGCCAAGGACAGGTCGACGGGACCCAGTACTTC.

Of note for this clone: One end of the junction varies from germline; a read error may be responsible. The identical CDR3 is also encoded by other nucleotide sequences in the sample. The V call is TRBV6-1, the J call TRBJ1-1; no firm D call. Germline-derived CDR1 and CDR2 are MNHNS and SASEGT. The CDR3 length is 14 residues. The DNA of the CDR3 is TGTGCCAGCAGTGGGGCGGGGATGAACACTGAAGCTTTTTTT. Its protein is CASSGAGMNTEAFF.

The chain links TRBV25-1 to TRBJ2-7; the D is unclear. Trimming left V 4 bases short and J 1 base short, with 5 bases between. The CDR3 contains 12 residues. Germline CDR1 is MGHDK and CDR2 is SYGVNS. The CDR3 DNA sequence: TGTGCCAGCAGTGGCGGTTCCTACGAGCAGTACTTC. It is translated as CASSGGSYEQYF.

V usage is TRBV7-2 and J usage is TRBJ2-5, with D tentatively TRBD1 (6 bases). Germline assignment: CDR1 SGHTA and CDR2 FQGNSA. V was cut by 6 bases and J by 5 bases, with 19 bases left in between. This CDR3 comprises 15 residues. The CDR3 nucleotides are TGTGCCAGCAGTCCCGGACAGCCTTCCGGGGAGACCCAGTACTTC. Its protein is CASSPGQPSGETQYF.

This chain uses TRBV5-4 with TRBJ2-7; no firm D call. The length of the CDR3 is 13 residues. Germline loops: CDR1 SGHNT, CDR2 YYREEE (reference sequence). V was pared by 0 bases and J by 5 bases, with 9 bases between. The CDR3 is CASSLGDRDEQYF. The CDR3 region has the DNA TGTGCCAGCAGCTTGGGGGATAGGGACGAGCAGTACTTC.

This clone was counted many times. CDR3 in DNA: TGTGCCAGCAGCTTCCAGGGGACGGGAAGGGTGGAGACCCAGTACTTC. It codes for CASSFQGTGRVETQYF. The chain combines TRBV7-9 with TRBJ2-5, with D possibly being TRBD1 (6 bases). Trimming removed 3 bases at V and 5 bases at J, with 19 bases between. Looked up from germline, CDR1 is SEHNR and CDR2 is FQNEAQ (reference sequence). The CDR3 has 16 residues. Full variable domain (remainder filled in from reference TRBV7-9 and TRBJ2-5): DTGVSQNPRHKITKRGQNVTFRCDPISEHNRLYWYRQTLGQGPEFLTYFQNEAQLEKSRLLSDRFSAERPKGSFSTLEIQRTEQGDSAMYLCASSFQGTGRVETQYFGPGTRLLVL.

J is TRBJ1-5 and V is TRBV7-2; D not resolved. CDR3 length equals 15 residues. V was shortened by 1 base and J by 4 bases, with 11 bases between the two germline ends. In germline, CDR1 is SGHTA, CDR2 FQGNSA. CDR3 protein: CASSLEGIGNQPQHF. The CDR3 nucleotides are TGTGCCAGCAGCTTAGAGGGAATAGGAAATCAGCCCCAGCATTTT.

V is TRBV9 and J is TRBJ2-3; D ambiguous. V shed 0 bases and J shed 0 bases, with 8 bases lying between them. CDR1 is SGDLS and CDR2 is YYNGEE in the germline V gene. The length of the CDR3 is 15 residues. CDR3 in DNA: TGTGCCAGCAGCGTAGGCTCTTCTAGCACAGATACGCAGTATTTT. Translating gives CASSVGSSSTDTQYF.

On this clone: Other DNA sequences within the sample encode an identical CDR3. The chain recombines TRBV28 with TRBJ2-3, with TRBD1 matching over 9 bases. Germline CDR1 reads MDHEN; CDR2 reads SYDVKM. This CDR3 is built from 15 residues. V lost 2 bases, J lost 1 base, and 1 base stayed unmatched. CDR3 protein: CASSLRTGGTDTQYF. The CDR3 coding sequence is TGTGCCAGCAGTTTACGGACAGGGGGCACAGATACGCAGTATTTT.

In this sample, this clone turned up once. This sequence joins TRBV9 and TRBJ2-5, with 11 bases matching TRBD2. The trim removed 0 bases at V and 5 bases at J, leaving 6 bases unmatched. Germline CDR1 SGDLS, CDR2 YYNGEE. The CDR3 covers 16 residues. The CDR3 DNA reads TGTGCCAGCAGCGTAGATGGTAGCGGGAGGGTGGAGACCCAGTACTTC. Protein product: CASSVDGSGRVETQYF.

The chain recombines TRBV9 with TRBJ2-3; TRBD1 aligns across 10 bases. Per the germline V gene, CDR1 is SGDLS and CDR2 is YYNGEE. After removal of 4 bases from V and 2 bases from J, the junction contained 7 bases not matched to a gene. CDR3 length: 16 residues. The CDR3 region has the DNA TGTGCCAGCAGCCAATCCGGGACAGGGGCCACAGATACGCAGTATTTT. Amino acids: CASSQSGTGATDTQYF.

This chain connects TRBV12-5 to TRBJ2-3; D call uncertain. Germline-derived CDR1 and CDR2 are LGHNT and FRNRAP. Trimming took off 6 bases at V and 6 bases at J, with 10 bases between the two ends. The CDR3 has 12 residues. This chain's CDR3 is CASGSPADTQYF. Here the CDR3 DNA reads TGTGCTAGTGGCTCCCCCGCGGATACGCAGTATTTT.

The rearrangement joins TRBV5-6 to TRBJ2-1; TRBD1 might be the D (6 bases). Trimming pared 0 bases from V and 3 bases from J, leaving 13 bases between. There are 16 residues in the CDR3. In germline, CDR1 is SGHDT, CDR2 YYEEEE. The DNA of the CDR3 is TGTGCCAGCAGCTTGGCTTCCAGGGGCTTCTACAATGAGCAGTTCTTC. Encoded protein: CASSLASRGFYNEQFF.

The chain is built from TRBV10-1 and TRBJ2-7, with D perhaps TRBD1 or TRBD2 (5 bases each). The germline gives CDR1 WNHNN, CDR2 SYGVQD (reference sequence). Trimming stripped 7 bases from V and 0 bases from J, with 19 bases between. The CDR3 runs to 16 residues. CDR3 residues: CASNSRGTESSYEQYF. CDR3 nucleotides: TGCGCCAGCAATTCCCGAGGGACGGAGAGCTCCTACGAGCAGTACTTC.

This chain joins TRBV4-3 and TRBJ1-2; D possibly corresponds to TRBD1 (5 bases). Germline lookup yields CDR1 LGHNA and CDR2 YSLEER. Between the trimmed V and J ends, which lost 0 bases and 4 bases, there was a span of 9 bases. The CDR3 loop spans 14 amino acids. The CDR3: CASSQDKGTYGYTF. In DNA, the CDR3 is TGCGCCAGCAGCCAAGATAAGGGGACCTATGGCTACACCTTC.

The chain has TRBV28 and TRBJ2-3, with TRBD1 matching over 7 bases. Looked up from germline, CDR1 is MDHEN and CDR2 is SYDVKM. CDR3 length equals 15 residues. V lost 6 bases and J lost 1; bases outside the gene matches: 7. The CDR3 protein is CASSLGTAGTDTQYF. In DNA, the CDR3 is TGTGCCAGCAGCCTGGGGACAGCCGGCACAGATACGCAGTATTTT.

The CDR3 loop reads CASSLGSRNYGYTF. CDR3 nucleotide sequence: TGTGCCAGCAGCTTGGGGTCGAGGAACTATGGCTACACCTTC. The genes are TRBV7-8 and TRBJ1-2; D is uncertain. This CDR3 has 14 residues. V dropped 3 bases and J dropped 2 bases, with 10 bases sitting between them. Germline-derived CDR1 and CDR2 are SGHVS and FQNEAQ.

The table lists this clone with a few counts. This chain links TRBV28 with TRBJ2-4; possibly TRBD1 for D (8 bases). The germline V gene has CDR1 MDHEN and CDR2 SYDVKM. V was cut by 5 bases and J by 6 bases, with 20 bases left in between. CDR3 length equals 16 residues. CDR3 residues: CASSPSTGGARNIQYF. The CDR3 nucleotides read TGTGCCAGCAGTCCATCTACAGGGGGGGCACGAAACATTCAGTACTTC.

The rearrangement uses TRBV29-1 and TRBJ1-1; D not resolved. Per germline, CDR1 SQVTM and CDR2 ANQGSEA. This CDR3 comprises 13 residues. V lost 3 bases to trimming and J lost 1 base, with 9 bases between them. CDR3 coding DNA: TGCAGCGTTGAGAGGGAGAGGAACACTGAAGCTTTCTTT. It is translated as CSVERERNTEAFF.

The chain recombines TRBV2 with TRBJ2-5; a weak D match, TRBD1 (5 bases). CDR3 length equals 15 residues. Germline CDR1 is SNHLY and CDR2 is FYNNEI. V gave up 4 bases and J gave up 4 bases, with 16 bases separating them. The CDR3 is CASSGQGWGGETQYF. The CDR3 region has the DNA TGTGCCAGCAGTGGCCAAGGGTGGGGCGGAGAGACCCAGTACTTC.